This TCR beta chain was documented in a study of blood T cell repertoires in COVID-19. Repertoires were generated with immunoSEQ multiplex PCR, while TCRdb's copy carries only in-frame clones and drops some. The table includes roughly 120,000 clones, roughly 80% detected once. Germline-derived CDR1 and CDR2 are MDHEN and SYDVKM. The V and J ends lost 10 bases and 3 bases respectively, with 19 bases between them. The CDR3 extends over 14 amino acids. The receptor's source is a man between 45 and 60 years old with acute or convalescent COVID-19. The sequenced material came from peripheral blood. The V gene is TRBV28, the J gene TRBJ2-7; possible D gene TRBD1, 7 bases. The CDR3 DNA follows: TGTGCCACTGAACGGCCTCAGGGGGGCTACGAGCAGTACTTC. Translating gives CATERPQGGYEQYF.